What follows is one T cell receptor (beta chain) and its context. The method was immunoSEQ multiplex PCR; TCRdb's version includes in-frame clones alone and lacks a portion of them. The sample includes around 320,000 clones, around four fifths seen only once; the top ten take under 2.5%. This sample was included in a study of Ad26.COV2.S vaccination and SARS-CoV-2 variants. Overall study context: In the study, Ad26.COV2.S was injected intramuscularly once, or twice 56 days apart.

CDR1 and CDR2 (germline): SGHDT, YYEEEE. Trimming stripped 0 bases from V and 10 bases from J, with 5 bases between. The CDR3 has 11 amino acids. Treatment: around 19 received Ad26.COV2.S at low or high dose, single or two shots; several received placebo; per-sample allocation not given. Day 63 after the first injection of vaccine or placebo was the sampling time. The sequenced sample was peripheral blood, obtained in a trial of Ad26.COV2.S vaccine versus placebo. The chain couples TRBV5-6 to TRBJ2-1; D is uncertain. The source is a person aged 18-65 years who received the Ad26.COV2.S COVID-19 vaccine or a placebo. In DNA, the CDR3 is TGTGCCAGCAGCTTGGTCCAAGAGCAGTTCTTC. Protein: CASSLVQEQFF. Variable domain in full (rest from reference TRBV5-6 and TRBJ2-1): DAGVTQSPTHLIKTRGQQVTLRCSPKSGHDTVSWYQQALGQGPQFIFQYYEEEERQRGNFPDRFSGHQFPNYSSELNVNALLLGDSALYLCASSLVQEQFFGPGTRLTVL.